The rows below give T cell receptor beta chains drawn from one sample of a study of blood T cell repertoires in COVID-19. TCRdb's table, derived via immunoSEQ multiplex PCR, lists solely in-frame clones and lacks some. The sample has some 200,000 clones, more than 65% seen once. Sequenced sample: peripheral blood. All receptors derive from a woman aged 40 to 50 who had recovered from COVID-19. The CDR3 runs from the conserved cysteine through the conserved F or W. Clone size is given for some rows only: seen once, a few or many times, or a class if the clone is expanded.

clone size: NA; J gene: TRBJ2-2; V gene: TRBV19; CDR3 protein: CASSKTGGELFF
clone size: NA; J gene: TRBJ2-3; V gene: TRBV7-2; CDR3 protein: CASSARLAGKGTDTQYF
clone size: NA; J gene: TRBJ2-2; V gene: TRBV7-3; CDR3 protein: CASSLQGGSTGELFF
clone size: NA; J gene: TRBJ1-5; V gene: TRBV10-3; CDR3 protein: CAISESSKSYQPQHF
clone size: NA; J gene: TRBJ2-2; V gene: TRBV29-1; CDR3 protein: CSVLGQGGTGELFF
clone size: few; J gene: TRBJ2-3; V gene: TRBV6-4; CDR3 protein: CASSPGQHTDTQYF
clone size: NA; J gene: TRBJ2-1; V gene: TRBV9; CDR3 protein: CASSQDRGAYNEQFF
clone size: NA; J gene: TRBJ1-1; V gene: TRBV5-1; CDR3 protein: CASSLERVNTEAFF
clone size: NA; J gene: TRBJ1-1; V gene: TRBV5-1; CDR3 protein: CASSFAGEGGTEAFF
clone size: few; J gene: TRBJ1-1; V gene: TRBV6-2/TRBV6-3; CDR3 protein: CASSYFGRNTEAFF
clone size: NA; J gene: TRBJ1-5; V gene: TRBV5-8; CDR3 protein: CASRPGPQPQHF
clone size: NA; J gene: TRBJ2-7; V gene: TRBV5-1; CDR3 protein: CASSRTALPSSYEQYF
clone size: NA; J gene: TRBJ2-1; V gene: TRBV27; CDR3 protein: CASSPLQGAKDEQFF
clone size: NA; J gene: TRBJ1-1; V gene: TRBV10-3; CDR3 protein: CATSGTGNPEAFF
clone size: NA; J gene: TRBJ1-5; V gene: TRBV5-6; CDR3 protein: CASSLFSSNQPQHF
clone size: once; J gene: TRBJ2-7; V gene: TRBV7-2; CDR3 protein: CASSLVAGFSYEQYF
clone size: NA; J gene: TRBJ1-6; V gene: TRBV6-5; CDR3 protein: CASSRDSNSPLHF
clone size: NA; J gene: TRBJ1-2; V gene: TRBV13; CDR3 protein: CASSLGIPGLAYGYTF
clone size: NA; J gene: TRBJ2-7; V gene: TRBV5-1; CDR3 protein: CASSLSGGTYEQYF
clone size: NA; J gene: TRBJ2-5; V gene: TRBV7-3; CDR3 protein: CASSLMGTEETQYF
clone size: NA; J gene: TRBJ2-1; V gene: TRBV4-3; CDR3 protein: CASSQTRTSGLYNEQFF
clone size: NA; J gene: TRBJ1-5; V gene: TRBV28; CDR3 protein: CATTVQINQPQHF
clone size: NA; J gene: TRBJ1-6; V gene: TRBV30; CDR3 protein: CACTPTGGSYNSPLHF
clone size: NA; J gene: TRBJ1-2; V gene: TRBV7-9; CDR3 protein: CASSARQGWGYTF
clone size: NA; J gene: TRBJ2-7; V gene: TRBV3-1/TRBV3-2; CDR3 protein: CASSQGLSGGSYEQYF
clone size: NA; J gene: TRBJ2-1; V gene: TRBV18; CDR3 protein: CASSPPSSGPNNEQFF
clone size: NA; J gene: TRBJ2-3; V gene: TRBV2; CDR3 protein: CASSTSGGARVGNTQYF
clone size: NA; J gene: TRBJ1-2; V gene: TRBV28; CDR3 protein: CASSLGQGGGYTF
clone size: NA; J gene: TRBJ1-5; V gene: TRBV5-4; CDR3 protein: CASSLDRNQPQHF
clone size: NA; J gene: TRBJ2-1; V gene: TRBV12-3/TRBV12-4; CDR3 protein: CATTGRLGNEQFF
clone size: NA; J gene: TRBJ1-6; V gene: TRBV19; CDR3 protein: CASSMMSSYNSPLHF
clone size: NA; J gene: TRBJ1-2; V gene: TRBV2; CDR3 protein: CATPKAGGPGYTF
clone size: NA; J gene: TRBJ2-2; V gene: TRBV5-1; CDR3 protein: CASSYAGTGTGELFF
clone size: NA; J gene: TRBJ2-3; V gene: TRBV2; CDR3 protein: CASRGQSSTDTQYF
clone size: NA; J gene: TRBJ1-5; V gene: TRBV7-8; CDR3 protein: CASSRDRDQPQHF
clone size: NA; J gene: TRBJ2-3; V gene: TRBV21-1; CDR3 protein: CATKAGGLGITVGTDTQYF
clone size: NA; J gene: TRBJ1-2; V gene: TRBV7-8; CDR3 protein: CASSLTERQGAGGYTF
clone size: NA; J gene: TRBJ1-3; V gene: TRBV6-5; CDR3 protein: CASSSTRGGSGNTIYF
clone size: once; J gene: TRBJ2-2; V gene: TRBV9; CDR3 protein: CASSVADTGELFF
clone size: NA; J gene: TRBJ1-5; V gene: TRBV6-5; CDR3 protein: CASSYWGTGLGSPQHF
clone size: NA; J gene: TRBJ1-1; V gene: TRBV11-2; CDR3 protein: CASSPNRDTLEAFF
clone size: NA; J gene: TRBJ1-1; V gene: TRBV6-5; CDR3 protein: CASSRQPTVNTEAFF
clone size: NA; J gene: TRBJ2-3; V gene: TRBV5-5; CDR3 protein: CASSFGLAGVDTQYF
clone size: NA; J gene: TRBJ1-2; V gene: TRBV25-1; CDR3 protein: CASSAGPLYDYGYTF
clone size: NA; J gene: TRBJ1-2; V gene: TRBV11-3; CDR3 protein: CASSSTQGWGSGYTF
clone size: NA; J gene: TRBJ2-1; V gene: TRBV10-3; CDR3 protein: CAISALGGQAGDEQFF
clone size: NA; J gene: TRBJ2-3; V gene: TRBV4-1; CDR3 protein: CASSYRDSTDTQYF
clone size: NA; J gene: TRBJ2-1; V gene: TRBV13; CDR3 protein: CASSPRLAGVFNEQFF
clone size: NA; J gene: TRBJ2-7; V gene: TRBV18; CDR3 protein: CASSPSGLAGGPYEQYF
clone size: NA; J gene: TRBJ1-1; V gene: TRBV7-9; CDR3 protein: CASSPTGGVNTEAFF
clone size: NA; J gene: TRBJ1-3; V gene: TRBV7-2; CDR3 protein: CASSLDAGAGNTIYF
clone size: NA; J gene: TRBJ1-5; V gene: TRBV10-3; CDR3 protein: CAISDRADQPQHF
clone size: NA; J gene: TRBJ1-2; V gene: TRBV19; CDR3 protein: CASSYTNYGYTF
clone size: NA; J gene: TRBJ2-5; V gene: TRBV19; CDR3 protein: CASSISSRGETQYF
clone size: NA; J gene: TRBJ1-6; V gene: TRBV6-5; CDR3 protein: CASFDGTVYNSPLHF
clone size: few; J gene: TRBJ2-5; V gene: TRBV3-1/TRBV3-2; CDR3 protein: CASSLIRGQQETQYF
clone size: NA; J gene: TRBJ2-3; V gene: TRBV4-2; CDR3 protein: CASSHRQGAADTQYF
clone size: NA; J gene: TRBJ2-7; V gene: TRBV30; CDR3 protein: CAWSLSYEQYF
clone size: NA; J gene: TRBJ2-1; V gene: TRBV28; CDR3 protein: CASREIKRLNEQFF